The sequence of this T cell receptor (beta chain) was determined in a study of human T cells and chemical hapten exposure. Study-wide background: The use of 2% DPC on around 2 cm by around 2 cm of upper inner arm skin constituted sensitization. For the roughly 25-week duration of the study, patients were given weekly doses of diphenylcyclopropenone on the scalp. Findings of the study overall: Having alopecia, the donors may differ immunologically from healthy people.

Time point reported: pre-sensitization, week 0. The treatment was: therapeutic diphenylcyclopropenone sensitization with weekly scalp DPC. This clonotype was recorded many times. Its matching antigen is unknown. TCRdb re-called the RACE reads with MiXCR, one entry per CDR3 protein. The sample holds about 260,000 distinct CDR3 sequences, 7.5% to 10% seen once. The length of the CDR3 is 15 residues. The ends lost 4 bases at V and 12 bases at J; junction bases unmatched: 10. CDR1 and CDR2 from the germline V gene are SGHRS and YFSETQ. The TCR originated in a woman aged 35 to 49 with alopecia areata. Some clones in this sample may be carry-over from other donors' samples. The sample in question was whole blood, obtained in connection with sensitization to the hapten diphenylcyclopropenone (DPC). J is TRBJ2-1 and V is TRBV5-1; 13 bases agree with TRBD2. The CDR3: CASSETSGRARGQFF. The CDR3 nucleotides read TGCGCCAGCAGCGAAACTAGCGGGAGGGCCAGAGGGCAGTTCTTC.